The sequence of this T cell receptor (beta chain) was determined in a study of cytomegalovirus exposure and HLA in healthy donors. Across the study: Tens of millions of unique TCRs, all from HLA-typed donors, were included in an early release of the data.

Everyone who donated was a healthy bone marrow donor. As regards this clone: Antigen: not known.

Overall study findings and caveats: Relative to the approximately 680-donor mean, N-insertions were reportedly fewer in an Asian-associated ancestry cluster in a later analysis. Productive rates of about 87% or about 30% were seen for most TCR beta V segments in an earlier analysis.

The V and J ends lost 3 bases and 5 bases respectively, with 24 bases between them. Germline V gene data show CDR1 as SGHRS and CDR2 as YFSETQ. The CDR3 contains 17 residues. The PCR had 60 Vbeta and 13 Jbeta primers. The table came from immunoSEQ multiplex PCR; TCRdb's copy has only in-frame clones and leaves some out. The sample contains about 190,000 clones, 75% to 80% of which appear only once. The clonotype was recovered from a woman aged 25-40 years in good health and CMV-seropositive. The J gene is TRBJ2-7, the V gene TRBV5-1; possibly TRBD2 for D (5 bases). Specimen: PBMCs. DNA of the CDR3: TGCGCCAGCAGCTGGCGGGTTGTGACAACACGCTTCCACGAGCAGTACTTC. Translated: CASSWRVVTTRFHEQYF.